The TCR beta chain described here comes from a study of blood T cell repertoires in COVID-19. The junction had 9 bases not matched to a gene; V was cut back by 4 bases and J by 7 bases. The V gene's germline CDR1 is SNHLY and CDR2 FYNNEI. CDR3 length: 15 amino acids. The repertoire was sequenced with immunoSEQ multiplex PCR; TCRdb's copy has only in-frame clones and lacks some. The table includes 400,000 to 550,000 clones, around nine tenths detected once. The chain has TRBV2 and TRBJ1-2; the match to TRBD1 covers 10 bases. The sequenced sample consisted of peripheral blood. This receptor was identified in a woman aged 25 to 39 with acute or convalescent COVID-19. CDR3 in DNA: TGTGCCAGCAGTGTGGGGGACAGGGGTCCCTTTGGCTACACCTTC. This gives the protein CASSVGDRGPFGYTF.